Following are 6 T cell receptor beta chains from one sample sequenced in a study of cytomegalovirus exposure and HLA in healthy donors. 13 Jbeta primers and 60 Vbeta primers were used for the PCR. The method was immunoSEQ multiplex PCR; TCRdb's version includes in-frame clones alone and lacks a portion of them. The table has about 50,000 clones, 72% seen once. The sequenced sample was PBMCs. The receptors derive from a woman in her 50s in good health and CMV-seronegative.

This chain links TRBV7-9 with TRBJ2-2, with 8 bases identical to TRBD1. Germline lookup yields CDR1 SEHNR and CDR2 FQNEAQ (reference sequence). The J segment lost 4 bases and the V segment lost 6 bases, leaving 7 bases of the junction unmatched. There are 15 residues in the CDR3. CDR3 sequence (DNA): TGTGCCAGCAGTTTACAAACAGGGGGCACCGGGGAGCTGTTTTTT. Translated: CASSLQTGGTGELFF.

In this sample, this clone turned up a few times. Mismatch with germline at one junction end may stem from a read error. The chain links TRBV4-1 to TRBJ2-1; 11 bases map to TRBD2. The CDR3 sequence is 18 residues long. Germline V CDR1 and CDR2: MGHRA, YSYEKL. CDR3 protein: CASRQERGTSGVYNEQFF. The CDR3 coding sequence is TGCGCCAGCAGACAAGAACGGGGGACTAGCGGAGTCTACAATGAGCAGTTCTTC.

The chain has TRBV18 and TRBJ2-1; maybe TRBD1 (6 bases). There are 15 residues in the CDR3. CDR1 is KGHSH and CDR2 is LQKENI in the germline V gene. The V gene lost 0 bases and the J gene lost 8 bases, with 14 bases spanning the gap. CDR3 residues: CASSPPGTLNDEQFF. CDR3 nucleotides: TGTGCCAGCTCACCACCGGGGACACTCAACGATGAGCAGTTCTTC.

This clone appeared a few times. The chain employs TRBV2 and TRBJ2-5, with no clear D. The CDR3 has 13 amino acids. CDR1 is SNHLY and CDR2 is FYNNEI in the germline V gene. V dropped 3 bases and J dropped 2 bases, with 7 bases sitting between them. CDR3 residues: CASSEQLQETQYF. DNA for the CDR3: TGTGCCAGCAGTGAGCAGTTACAAGAGACCCAGTACTTC.

The CDR3 coding sequence is TGTGCCAGCAGTTCCGGAGGTAGCGGGGGCTACAATGAGCAGTTCTTC. Its translation: CASSSGGSGGYNEQFF. The chain recombines TRBV5-4 with TRBJ2-1; 9 positions agree with TRBD2. Trimming removed 5 bases from V and 3 bases from J; junction bases left unmatched: 9. Germline loops: CDR1 SGHNT, CDR2 YYREEE (reference sequence). The CDR3 is 16 amino acids.

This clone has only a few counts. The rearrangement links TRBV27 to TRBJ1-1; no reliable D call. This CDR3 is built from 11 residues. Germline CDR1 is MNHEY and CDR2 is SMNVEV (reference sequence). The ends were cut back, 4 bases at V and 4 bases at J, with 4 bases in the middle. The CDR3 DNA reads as TGTGCCAGCAGTTCAATCACTGAAGCTTTCTTT. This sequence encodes CASSSITEAFF.